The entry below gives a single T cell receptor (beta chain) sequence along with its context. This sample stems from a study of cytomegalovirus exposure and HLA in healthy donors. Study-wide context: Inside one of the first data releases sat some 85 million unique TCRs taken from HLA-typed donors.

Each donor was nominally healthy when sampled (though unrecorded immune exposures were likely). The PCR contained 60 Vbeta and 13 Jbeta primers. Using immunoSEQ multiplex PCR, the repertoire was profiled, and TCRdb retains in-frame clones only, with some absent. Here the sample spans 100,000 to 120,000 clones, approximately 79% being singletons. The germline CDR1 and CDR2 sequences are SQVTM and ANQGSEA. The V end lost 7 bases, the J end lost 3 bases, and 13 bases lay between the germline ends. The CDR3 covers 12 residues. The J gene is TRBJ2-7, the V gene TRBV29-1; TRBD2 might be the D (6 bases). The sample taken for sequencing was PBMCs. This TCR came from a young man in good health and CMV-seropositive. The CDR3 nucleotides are TGCAGCGCATCGGGACTCTTCTACGAGCAGTACTTC. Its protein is CSASGLFYEQYF.